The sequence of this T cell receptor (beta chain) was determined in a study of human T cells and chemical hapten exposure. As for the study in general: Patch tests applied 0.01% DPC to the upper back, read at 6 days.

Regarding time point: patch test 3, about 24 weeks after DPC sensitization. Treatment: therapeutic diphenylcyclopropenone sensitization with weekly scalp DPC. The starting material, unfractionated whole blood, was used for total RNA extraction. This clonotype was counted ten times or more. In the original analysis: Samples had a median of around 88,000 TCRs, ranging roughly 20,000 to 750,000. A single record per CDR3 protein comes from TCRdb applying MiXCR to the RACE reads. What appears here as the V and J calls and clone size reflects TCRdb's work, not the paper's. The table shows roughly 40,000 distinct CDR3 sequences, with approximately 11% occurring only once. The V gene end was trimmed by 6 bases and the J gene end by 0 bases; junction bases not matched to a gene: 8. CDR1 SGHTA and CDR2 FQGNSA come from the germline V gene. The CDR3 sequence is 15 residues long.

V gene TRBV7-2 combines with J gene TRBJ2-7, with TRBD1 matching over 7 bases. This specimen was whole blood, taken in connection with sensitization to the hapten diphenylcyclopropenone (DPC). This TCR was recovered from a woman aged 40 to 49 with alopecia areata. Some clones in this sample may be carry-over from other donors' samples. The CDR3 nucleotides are TGTGCCAGCAGATCTTTCAGGGGGACCTCCTACGAGCAGTACTTC. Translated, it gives CASRSFRGTSYEQYF. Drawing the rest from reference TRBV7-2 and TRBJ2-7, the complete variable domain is GAGVSQSPSNKVTEKGKDVELRCDPISGHTALYWYRQSLGQGLEFLIYFQGNSAPDKSGLPSDRFSAERTGGSVSTLTIQRTQQEDSAVYLCASRSFRGTSYEQYFGPGTRLTVT.